The T cell receptor beta chain described here comes from a study of cytomegalovirus exposure and HLA in healthy donors. Study-wide context: For the 300 to 400 genotyped donors, more than 80% fell within the Caucasian-associated ancestry cluster. General study results and limits: Using the classifier, cytomegalovirus status was reportedly diagnosed with high specificity and sensitivity. Previous analysis showed most TCR beta V segments were productive about 87% or about 30% of the time. In vitro confirmation showed three CMV-associated chains to be CMV antigen specific.

The PCR used 60 Vbeta and 13 Jbeta primers. The table came from immunoSEQ multiplex PCR; TCRdb's copy has only in-frame clones and leaves some out. The sample includes fewer than 250,000 clones, around 83% of them seen just once. Notes on this clone: Antigen unknown.

CDR1 and CDR2 from the germline V gene are WNHNN and SYGVQD (reference sequence). This CDR3 has 13 amino acids. The clonotype comes from a man aged 40-49 years in good health and CMV-seropositive. V gene TRBV10-1 combines with J gene TRBJ2-5, with TRBD2 matching over 7 bases. The assigned J gene may be wrong: the sequence end matches TRBJ2-7 better. Specimen: PBMCs. As DNA, the CDR3 is TGCGCCAGTCAGCGGGGTGCGACCTACGAGCAGTACTTC. It codes for CASQRGATYEQYF.